This record looks at one TCR beta chain sequence and its context. Original processing notes: Cell counts per sample came from amplifying reference gene primers. The assay was immunoSEQ multiplex PCR, and TCRdb's table has in-frame clones only and misses some. D and trimming come from the DNA, and the V and J calls and clone size come from that table. The sample shows under 40,000 clones, approximately 93% of them seen only once. This sample stems from a study of blood T cell repertoires in COVID-19. Looking at the study overall: T cells, B-cell-depleted T cells, or PBMCs supplied cDNA or gDNA.

Trimming at V came to 6 bases and at J to 6 bases, leaving 8 bases not matched to a gene. CDR3 size: 14 residues. Germline values: CDR1 SEHNR, CDR2 FQNEAQ (reference sequence). The sequence came from a male donor with active COVID-19. Sequencing was done on a sample of peripheral blood. The genes are TRBV7-9 and TRBJ1-2, with 9 bases identical to TRBD1. The CDR3 spells CASSSSGTGNGYTF. DNA for the CDR3: TGTGCCAGCAGTTCCTCCGGGACAGGGAATGGCTACACCTTC.